The present T cell receptor beta chain was sequenced within a study of control samples from healthy donors and cancer patients (dated by TCRdb to 2018 to 2020). The germline V gene provides CDR1 MNHEY and CDR2 SVGAGI. The CDR3 goes from the cysteine to the phenylalanine over 15 residues. The retained sequence is limited to the CDR3, 45 bases, with the frame set at the first base. Clipping removes 8 bases from V and 4 bases from J, with 8 as the unmatched junction base count. Library generation was performed with the immunoSEQ multiplex PCR assay. TCRdb retrieved this table from immuneACCESS and kept in-frame rearrangements only. Not all clones are present; in checked studies, unresolved V genes account for under half, and no reason is known for the remainder. The sample records over 150,000 clones, under 95% of which are singletons. The ten largest clones take up 1.2% to 1.5% of the sample. Remarks on this clone: Its antigen specificity is not known. The sample holds no much larger clone one base away, and base qualities are not on file.

The clonotype comes from a woman aged 18-29 years in good health. The receptor chain draws on TRBV6-5 and TRBJ1-4; the central 9 bases match TRBD1. Material: blood. In nucleotide form, the sequence is TGTGCCAGCGCCTTCACAGGGGGCCTTAATGAAAAACTGTTTTTT. Translated, this gives CASAFTGGLNEKLFF.